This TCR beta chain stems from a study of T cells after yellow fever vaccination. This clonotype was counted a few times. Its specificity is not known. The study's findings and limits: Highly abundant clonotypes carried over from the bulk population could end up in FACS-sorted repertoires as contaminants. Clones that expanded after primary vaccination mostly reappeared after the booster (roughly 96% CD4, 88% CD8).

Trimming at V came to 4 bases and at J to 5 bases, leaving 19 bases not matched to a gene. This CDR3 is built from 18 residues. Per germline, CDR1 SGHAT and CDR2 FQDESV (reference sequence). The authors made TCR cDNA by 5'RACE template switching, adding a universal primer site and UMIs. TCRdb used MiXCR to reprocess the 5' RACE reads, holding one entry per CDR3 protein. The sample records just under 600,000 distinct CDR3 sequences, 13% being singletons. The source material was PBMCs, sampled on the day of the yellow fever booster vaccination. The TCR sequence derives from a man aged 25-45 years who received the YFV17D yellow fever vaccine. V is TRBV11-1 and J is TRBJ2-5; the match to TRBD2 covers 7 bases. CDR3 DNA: TGTGCCAGCAGCTCCCCTGGGGGGGGAAACTCCCCAATGGAGACCCAGTACTTC. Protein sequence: CASSSPGGGNSPMETQYF.